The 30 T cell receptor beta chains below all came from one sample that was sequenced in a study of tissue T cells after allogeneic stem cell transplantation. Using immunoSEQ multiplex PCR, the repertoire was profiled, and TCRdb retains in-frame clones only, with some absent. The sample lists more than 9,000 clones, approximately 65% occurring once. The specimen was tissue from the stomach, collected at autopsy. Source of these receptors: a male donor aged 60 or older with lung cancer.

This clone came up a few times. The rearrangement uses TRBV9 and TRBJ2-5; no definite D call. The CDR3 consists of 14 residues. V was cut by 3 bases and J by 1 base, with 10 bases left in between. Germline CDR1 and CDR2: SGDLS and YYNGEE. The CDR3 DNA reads TGTGCCAGCAGCGACGGGCCTCGCCAAGAGACCCAGTACTTC. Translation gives CASSDGPRQETQYF.

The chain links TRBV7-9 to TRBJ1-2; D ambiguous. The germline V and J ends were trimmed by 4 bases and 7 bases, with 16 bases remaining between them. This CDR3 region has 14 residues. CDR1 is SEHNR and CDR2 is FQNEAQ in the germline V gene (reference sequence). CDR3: CASSSEGVGRGYTF. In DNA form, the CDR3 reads TGTGCCAGCAGCTCGGAGGGTGTCGGTCGTGGCTACACCTTC.

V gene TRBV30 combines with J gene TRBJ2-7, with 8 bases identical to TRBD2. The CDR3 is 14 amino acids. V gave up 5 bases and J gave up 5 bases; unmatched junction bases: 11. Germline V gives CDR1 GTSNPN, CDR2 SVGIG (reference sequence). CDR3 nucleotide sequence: TGTGCCTGGGTCTCCGCTAGCGGGTTCAACGAGCAGTACTTC. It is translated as CAWVSASGFNEQYF.

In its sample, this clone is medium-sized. Here the CDR3 reads CASSPGTGRQETQYF. In DNA form, the CDR3 reads TGTGCCAGCTCACCCGGGACAGGGCGACAAGAGACCCAGTACTTC. The V gene is TRBV18, the J gene TRBJ2-5, with 9 bases identical to TRBD1. The CDR3 has 15 amino acids. Germline CDR1 and CDR2: KGHSH and LQKENI. V shed 3 bases, J shed 2 bases, and the junction held 4 bases outside the gene matches.

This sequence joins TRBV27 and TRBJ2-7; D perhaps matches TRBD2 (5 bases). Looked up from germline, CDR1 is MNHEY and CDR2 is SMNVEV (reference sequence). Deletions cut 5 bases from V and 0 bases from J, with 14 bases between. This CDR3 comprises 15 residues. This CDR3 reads CASSLDFFRSYEQYF. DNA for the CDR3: TGTGCCAGCAGTCTGGACTTTTTTCGCTCCTACGAGCAGTACTTC.

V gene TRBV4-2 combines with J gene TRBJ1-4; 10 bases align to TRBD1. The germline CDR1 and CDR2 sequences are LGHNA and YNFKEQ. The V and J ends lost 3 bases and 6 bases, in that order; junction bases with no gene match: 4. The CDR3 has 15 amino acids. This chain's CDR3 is CASSQPGTGDEKLFF. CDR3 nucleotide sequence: TGTGCCAGCAGCCAGCCCGGGACAGGGGATGAAAAACTGTTTTTT.

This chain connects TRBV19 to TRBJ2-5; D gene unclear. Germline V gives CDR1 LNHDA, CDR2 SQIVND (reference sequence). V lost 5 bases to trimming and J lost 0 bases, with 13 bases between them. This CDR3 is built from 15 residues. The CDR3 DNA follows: TGTGCCAGTAGTCCCAGACCTATTTACCAAGAGACCCAGTACTTC. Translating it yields CASSPRPIYQETQYF. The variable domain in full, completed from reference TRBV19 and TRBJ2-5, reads DGGITQSPKYLFRKEGQNVTLSCEQNLNHDAMYWYRQDPGQGLRLIYYSQIVNDFQKGDIAEGYSVSREKKESFPLTVTSAQKNPTAFYLCASSPRPIYQETQYFGPGTRLLVL.

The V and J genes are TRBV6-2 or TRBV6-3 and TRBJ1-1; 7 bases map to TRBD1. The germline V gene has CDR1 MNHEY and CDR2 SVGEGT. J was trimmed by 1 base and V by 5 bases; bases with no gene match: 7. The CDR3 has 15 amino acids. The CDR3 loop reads CASSHEQGRNTEAFF. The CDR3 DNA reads TGTGCCAGCAGTCACGAACAGGGGAGGAACACTGAAGCTTTCTTT.

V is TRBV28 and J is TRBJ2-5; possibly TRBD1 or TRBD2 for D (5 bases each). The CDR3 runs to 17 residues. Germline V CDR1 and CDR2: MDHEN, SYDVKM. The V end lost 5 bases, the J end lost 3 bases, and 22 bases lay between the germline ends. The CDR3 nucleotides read TGTGCCAGCAGTACACAACCGGGGCGAGACCCAAAAGAGACCCAGTACTTC. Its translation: CASSTQPGRDPKETQYF.

CDR3 sequence (DNA): TGTGCCAGCAGCTTCGAAGCTTGGTCACCCCTCCACTTT. Its protein product is CASSFEAWSPLHF. This chain links TRBV11-2 with TRBJ1-6; D is ambiguous. Per the germline V gene, CDR1 is SGHAT and CDR2 is FQNNGV. Trimming took 3 bases from V and 10 from J, leaving 10 bases between them. The CDR3 loop spans 13 amino acids. The variable domain in full, completed from reference TRBV11-2 and TRBJ1-6, reads EAGVAQSPRYKIIEKRQSVAFWCNPISGHATLYWYQQILGQGPKLLIQFQNNGVVDDSQLPKDRFSAERLKGVDSTLKIQPAKLEDSAVYLCASSFEAWSPLHFGNGTRLTVT.

The CDR3 here is CATAFGTGTGGNQPQHF. CDR3 nucleotides: TGTGCTACCGCCTTTGGGACAGGGACAGGAGGCAATCAGCCCCAGCATTTT. The rearrangement joins TRBV12-5 to TRBJ1-5; 9 bases fit TRBD1. The V gene end was trimmed by 10 bases and the J gene end by 2 bases; junction bases not matched to a gene: 15. There are 17 residues in the CDR3. Per the germline V gene, CDR1 is LGHNT and CDR2 is FRNRAP.

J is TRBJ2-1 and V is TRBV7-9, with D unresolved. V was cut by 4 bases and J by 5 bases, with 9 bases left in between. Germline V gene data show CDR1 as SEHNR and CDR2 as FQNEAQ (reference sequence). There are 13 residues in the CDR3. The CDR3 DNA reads TGTGCCAGCAGCTATGGACCGGACAATGAGCAGTTCTTC. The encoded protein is CASSYGPDNEQFF. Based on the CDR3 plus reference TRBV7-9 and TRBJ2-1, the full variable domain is DTGVSQNPRHKITKRGQNVTFRCDPISEHNRLYWYRQTLGQGPEFLTYFQNEAQLEKSRLLSDRFSAERPKGSFSTLEIQRTEQGDSAMYLCASSYGPDNEQFFGPGTRLTVL.

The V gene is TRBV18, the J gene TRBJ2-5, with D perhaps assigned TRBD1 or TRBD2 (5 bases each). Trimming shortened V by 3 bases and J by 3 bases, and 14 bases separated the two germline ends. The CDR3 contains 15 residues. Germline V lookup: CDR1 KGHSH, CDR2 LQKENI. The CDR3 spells CASSPLRAREETQYF. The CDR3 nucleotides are TGTGCCAGCTCACCGTTGCGGGCCAGGGAAGAGACCCAGTACTTC.

CDR3 loop: CASSGSNDYGYTF. In DNA form, the CDR3 reads TGTGCCAGCAGTGGCAGTAACGACTATGGCTACACCTTC. The rearrangement joins TRBV5-5 to TRBJ1-2, with no clear D. This CDR3 is built from 13 residues. The ends were cut back, 5 bases at V and 3 bases at J, with 11 bases in the middle. In germline, CDR1 is SGHKS, CDR2 YYEKEE (reference sequence).

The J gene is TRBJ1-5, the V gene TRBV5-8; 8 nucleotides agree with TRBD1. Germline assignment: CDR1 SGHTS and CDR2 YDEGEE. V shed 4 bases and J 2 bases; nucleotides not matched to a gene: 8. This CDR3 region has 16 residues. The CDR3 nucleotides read TGTGCCAGCAGCCCCTGGACAGGGTATGGCAATCAGCCCCAGCATTTT. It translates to CASSPWTGYGNQPQHF.

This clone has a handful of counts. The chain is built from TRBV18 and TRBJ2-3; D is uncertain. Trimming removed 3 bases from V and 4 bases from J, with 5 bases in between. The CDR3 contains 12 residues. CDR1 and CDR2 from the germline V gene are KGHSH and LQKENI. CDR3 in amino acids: CASSPPADTQYF. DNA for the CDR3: TGTGCCAGCTCACCTCCCGCAGATACGCAGTATTTT.

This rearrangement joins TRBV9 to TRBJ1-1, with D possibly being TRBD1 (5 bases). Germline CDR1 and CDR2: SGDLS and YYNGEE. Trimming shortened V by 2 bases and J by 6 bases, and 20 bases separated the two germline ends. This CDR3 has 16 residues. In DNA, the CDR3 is TGTGCCAGCAGCGTCCCAATCAGGGAAGGAGGTCCTGAAGCTTTCTTT. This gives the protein CASSVPIREGGPEAFF.

The CDR3 coding sequence is TGCGCCAGCAGCTACGACAGTACTGAAGCTTTCTTT. Protein sequence: CASSYDSTEAFF. The rearrangement joins TRBV4-3 to TRBJ1-1; a possible D gene is TRBD1 (5 bases). Germline values: CDR1 LGHNA, CDR2 YSLEER. The germline V and J ends were trimmed by 5 bases and 5 bases, with 9 bases remaining between them. The CDR3 is made up of 12 amino acids.

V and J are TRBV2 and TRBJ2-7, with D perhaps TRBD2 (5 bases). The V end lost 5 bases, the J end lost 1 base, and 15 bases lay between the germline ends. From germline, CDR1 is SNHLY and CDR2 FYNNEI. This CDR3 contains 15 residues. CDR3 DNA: TGTGCCAGCAGTCAACTGGTAGCGCTATCCTACGAGCAGTACTTC. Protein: CASSQLVALSYEQYF.

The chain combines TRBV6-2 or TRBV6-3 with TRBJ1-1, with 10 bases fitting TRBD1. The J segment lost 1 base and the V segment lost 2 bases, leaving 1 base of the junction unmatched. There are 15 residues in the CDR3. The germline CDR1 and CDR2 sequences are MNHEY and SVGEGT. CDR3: CASSYRQGANTEAFF. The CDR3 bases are TGTGCCAGCAGTTACAGACAGGGGGCGAACACTGAAGCTTTCTTT.

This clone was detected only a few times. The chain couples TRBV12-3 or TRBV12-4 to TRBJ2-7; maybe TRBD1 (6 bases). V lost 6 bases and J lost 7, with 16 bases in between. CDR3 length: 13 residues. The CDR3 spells CASSLTGLGEQYF. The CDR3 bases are TGTGCCAGCAGCCTCACAGGGTTGGGGGAGCAGTACTTC.

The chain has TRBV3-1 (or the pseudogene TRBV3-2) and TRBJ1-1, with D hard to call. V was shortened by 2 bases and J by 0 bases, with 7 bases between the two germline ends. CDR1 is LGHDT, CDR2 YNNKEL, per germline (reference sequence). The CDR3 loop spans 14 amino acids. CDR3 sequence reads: CASSQSALNTEAFF. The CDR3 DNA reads TGTGCCAGCAGCCAAAGCGCCTTGAACACTGAAGCTTTCTTT.

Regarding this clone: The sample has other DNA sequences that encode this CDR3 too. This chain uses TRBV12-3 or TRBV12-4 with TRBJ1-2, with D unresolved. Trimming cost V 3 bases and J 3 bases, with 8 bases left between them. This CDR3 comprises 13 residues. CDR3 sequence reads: CASSLGRDYGYTF. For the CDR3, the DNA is TGTGCCAGCAGTTTGGGTCGTGACTATGGCTACACCTTC.

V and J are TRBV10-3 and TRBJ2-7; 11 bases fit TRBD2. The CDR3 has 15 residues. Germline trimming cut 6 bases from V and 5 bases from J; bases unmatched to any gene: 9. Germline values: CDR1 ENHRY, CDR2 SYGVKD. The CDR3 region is CAIRVAGGAGNEQYF. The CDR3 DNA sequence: TGTGCCATCAGGGTAGCGGGGGGGGCTGGGAACGAGCAGTACTTC.

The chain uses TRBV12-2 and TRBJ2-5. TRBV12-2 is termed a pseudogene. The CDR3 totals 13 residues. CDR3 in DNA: TGTGCAAGTCGCTTCCCCTCCTTAGGGACCCAGTACTTC. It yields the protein CASRFPSLGTQYF.

The DNA for the CDR3 is TGTGCCAGCAGTGGACTAGGAATGGGCACAGATACGCAGTATTTT. Translation gives CASSGLGMGTDTQYF. The chain uses TRBV2 and TRBJ2-3; possible D gene TRBD2, 6 bases. The germline V gene has CDR1 SNHLY and CDR2 FYNNEI. This CDR3 has 15 amino acids. V was cut by 4 bases and J by 1 base, with 12 bases left in between.

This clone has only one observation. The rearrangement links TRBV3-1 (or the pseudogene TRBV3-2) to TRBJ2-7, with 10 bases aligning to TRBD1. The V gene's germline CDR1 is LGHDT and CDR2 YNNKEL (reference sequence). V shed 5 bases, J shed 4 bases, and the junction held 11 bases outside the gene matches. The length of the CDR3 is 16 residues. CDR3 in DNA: TGTGCCAGCAGCATACGGCCGGGACAGGGGACATACGAGCAGTACTTC. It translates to CASSIRPGQGTYEQYF.

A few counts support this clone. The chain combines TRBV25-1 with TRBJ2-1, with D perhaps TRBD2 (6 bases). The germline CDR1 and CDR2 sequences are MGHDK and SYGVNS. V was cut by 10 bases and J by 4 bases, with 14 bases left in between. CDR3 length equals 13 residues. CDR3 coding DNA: TGTGCCACTGGGACTTCTGGGTACAATGAGCAGTTCTTC. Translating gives CATGTSGYNEQFF. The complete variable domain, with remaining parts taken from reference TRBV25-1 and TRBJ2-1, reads EADIYQTPRYLVIGTGKKITLECSQTMGHDKMYWYQQDPGMELHLIHYSYGVNSTEKGDLSSESTVSRIRTEHFPLTLESARPSHTSQYLCATGTSGYNEQFFGPGTRLTVL.

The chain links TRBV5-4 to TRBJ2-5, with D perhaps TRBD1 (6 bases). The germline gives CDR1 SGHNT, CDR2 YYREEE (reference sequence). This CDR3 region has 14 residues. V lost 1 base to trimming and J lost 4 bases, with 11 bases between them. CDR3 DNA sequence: TGTGCCAGCAGCTTGTCCAGGGGCGGAGAGACCCAGTACTTC. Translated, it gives CASSLSRGGETQYF.

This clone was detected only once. The CDR3 loop reads CASSVASERTDTQYF. The CDR3 coding sequence is TGCGCCAGCAGTGTCGCTAGCGAAAGGACAGATACGCAGTATTTT. This chain links TRBV5-1 with TRBJ2-3; tentatively, D is TRBD2 (6 bases). V was shortened by 5 bases and J by 3 bases, with 16 bases between the two germline ends. CDR3 length: 15 residues. Per the germline V gene, CDR1 is SGHRS and CDR2 is YFSETQ.